These 18 T cell receptor beta chains share one sample of origin, sequenced in a study of blood T cell repertoires in COVID-19. The protocol was immunoSEQ multiplex PCR, while the TCRdb copy is restricted to in-frame clones and leaves out a portion. The sample lists about 180,000 clones, roughly 85% occurring once. Sequences were obtained from peripheral blood. All receptors derive from a human donor with active or convalescent COVID-19. The donor label of this sample is uncertain.

The chain links TRBV7-2 to TRBJ1-5; the D gene is possibly TRBD1 (5 bases). The CDR3 is 15 amino acids. The germline V gene has CDR1 SGHTA and CDR2 FQGNSA. V was clipped by 2 bases and J by 6 bases, with 14 bases between them. In DNA form, the CDR3 reads TGTGCCAGCAGCTTATCTCAGGGACTCAGTCAGCCCCAGCATTTT. This encodes CASSLSQGLSQPQHF.

This sequence joins TRBV20-1 and TRBJ1-1, with D maybe TRBD1 (5 bases). Germline values: CDR1 DFQATT, CDR2 SNEGSKA (reference sequence). V was shortened by 2 bases and J by 12 bases, with 10 bases between the two germline ends. The CDR3 is made up of 10 amino acids. CDR3 in amino acids: CSARSRATFF. CDR3 nucleotides: TGCAGTGCTAGATCCAGGGCAACTTTCTTT.

The chain joins TRBV9 to TRBJ2-7, with 7 bases aligning to TRBD1. The CDR3 contains 14 residues. Germline V gene sequence: CDR1 SGDLS, CDR2 YYNGEE. Trimming cost V 3 bases and J 2 bases; bases outside gene matches: 5. CDR3 DNA sequence: TGTGCCAGCAGCGAACAGGGGTTCCCCTACGAGCAGTACTTC. This encodes CASSEQGFPYEQYF.

This clone was counted a single time. The chain employs TRBV13 and TRBJ1-1; TRBD1 matches at 7 bases. Unmatched junction bases numbered 10, after V lost 5 bases and J lost 4 bases. There are 15 residues in the CDR3. CDR1 PRHDT and CDR2 FYEKMQ come from the germline V gene (reference sequence). CDR3 bases: TGTGCCAGCAGCCCGAGGACAGGTTGGGGCACTGAAGCTTTCTTT. Its translation: CASSPRTGWGTEAFF. The full variable domain, with the rest looked up from reference TRBV13 and TRBJ1-1, is AAGVIQSPRHLIKEKRETATLKCYPIPRHDTVYWYQQGPGQDPQFLISFYEKMQSDKGSIPDRFSAQQFSDYHSELNMSSLELGDSALYFCASSPRTGWGTEAFFGQGTRLTVV.

This clone was counted between two and nine times. V is TRBV28 and J is TRBJ2-1; 10 bases match TRBD2. The germline gives CDR1 MDHEN, CDR2 SYDVKM. The length of the CDR3 is 15 residues. Germline trimming cut 5 bases from V and 2 bases from J; bases unmatched to any gene: 3. The CDR3 sequence is CASSGSGGAYNEQFF. The CDR3 DNA reads as TGTGCCAGCAGTGGCAGCGGGGGGGCCTACAATGAGCAGTTCTTC.

The CDR3 spells CAISDPTGGKNEQFF. DNA of the CDR3: TGTGCCATCAGTGACCCGACAGGGGGCAAGAATGAGCAGTTCTTC. The V call is TRBV10-3, the J call TRBJ2-1, with 10 positions matching TRBD1. The CDR3 contains 15 residues. Per the germline V gene, CDR1 is ENHRY and CDR2 is SYGVKD. J was trimmed by 7 bases and V by 3 bases; bases with no gene match: 6.

The V and J genes are TRBV5-1 and TRBJ2-1; 14 bases align to TRBD2. The CDR3 loop spans 18 amino acids. V gave up 5 bases and J gave up 1 base; unmatched junction bases: 8. CDR1 and CDR2 (germline): SGHRS, YFSETQ. CDR3 sequence reads: CASSSGLAGGRSYNEQFF. The CDR3 DNA sequence: TGCGCCAGCAGTTCCGGACTAGCGGGAGGAAGGTCCTACAATGAGCAGTTCTTC.

The gene calls are TRBV14 and TRBJ2-7; D is perhaps TRBD1 (5 bases). There are 16 residues in the CDR3. Germline CDR1 SGHDN, CDR2 FVKESK. Trimming took off 4 bases at V and 9 bases at J, with 25 bases between the two ends. The CDR3 protein is CASSLLSGHHNERQYF. The CDR3 DNA reads as TGTGCCAGCAGCCTCCTTTCAGGGCATCACAACGAGCGGCAGTACTTC.

The chain carries TRBV7-6 and TRBJ2-7, with D possibly being TRBD1 (7 bases). The V end lost 5 bases, the J end lost 4 bases, and 15 bases lay between the germline ends. This CDR3 spans 14 amino acids. Germline CDR1 SGHVS, CDR2 FNYEAQ. The CDR3 here is CASSAGTAQYEQYF. For the CDR3, the DNA is TGTGCCAGCAGCGCGGGGACAGCCCAATACGAGCAGTACTTC.

This chain links TRBV20-1 with TRBJ1-3; tentatively, D is TRBD1 (5 bases). Germline CDR1 reads DFQATT; CDR2 reads SNEGSKA (reference sequence). This CDR3 is built from 14 residues. V was shortened by 3 bases and J by 4 bases, with 13 bases between the two germline ends. The CDR3 loop reads CSASNGGVGNTIYF. In nucleotides, the CDR3 is TGCAGTGCTAGTAACGGAGGGGTCGGAAACACCATATATTTT.

This clone was counted only a few times. The chain links TRBV6-5 to TRBJ1-1; D is perhaps TRBD1 (6 bases). The CDR3 sequence is 13 residues long. V gave up 10 bases and J gave up 3 bases, with 15 bases separating them. The V gene's germline CDR1 is MNHEY and CDR2 SVGAGI. This CDR3 is CATYRSGDTEAFF. DNA of the CDR3: TGTGCCACCTACAGATCAGGGGACACTGAAGCTTTCTTT.

V usage is TRBV15 and J usage is TRBJ1-6; D uncertain. Germline CDR1 LNHNV, CDR2 YYDKDF (reference sequence). V was trimmed by 0 bases and J by 9 bases, leaving 12 bases between them. The CDR3 has 15 amino acids. This chain's CDR3 is CATSRETLGGSPLHF. As DNA, the CDR3 is TGTGCCACCAGCAGAGAGACCCTGGGAGGTTCACCCCTCCACTTT.

The chain combines TRBV9 with TRBJ2-2, with 11 bases fitting TRBD1. The CDR3 totals 16 residues. Germline V gives CDR1 SGDLS, CDR2 YYNGEE. The junction had 6 bases not matched to a gene; V was cut back by 3 bases and J by 5 bases. The CDR3, as DNA: TGTGCCAGCAGCGAGTATGGGACAGGGGGAACCGGGGAGCTGTTTTTT. It is translated as CASSEYGTGGTGELFF.

The rearrangement joins TRBV3-1 (or the pseudogene TRBV3-2) to TRBJ2-1; 13 nucleotides align to TRBD2. The CDR3 sequence is 18 residues long. Germline CDR1 is LGHDT and CDR2 is YNNKEL (reference sequence). The junction had 6 bases not matched to a gene; V was cut back by 0 bases and J by 4 bases. The CDR3 DNA sequence: TGTGCCAGCAGCCAAGATGTGGGACTAGCGGGACCTTACAATGAGCAGTTCTTC. This gives the protein CASSQDVGLAGPYNEQFF.

The chain is built from TRBV2 and TRBJ1-1; no firm D call. The CDR3 runs to 11 residues. V lost 2 bases and J lost 4, with 2 bases in between. Germline CDR1 and CDR2: SNHLY and FYNNEI. CDR3 protein: CASSELTEAFF. DNA for the CDR3: TGTGCCAGCAGTGAACTCACTGAAGCTTTCTTT.

This rearrangement joins TRBV7-2 to TRBJ2-7; 10 bases align to TRBD2. This CDR3 is built from 14 residues. Losses at the gene ends were 7 bases for V and 7 bases for J; bases not matched to a gene: 10. Germline V gene lookup returns CDR1 SGHTA and CDR2 FQGNSA. CDR3 region: CASTPGLASREQYF. In DNA form, the CDR3 reads TGTGCCAGCACACCGGGACTAGCGTCCCGAGAGCAGTACTTC.

The chain uses TRBV6-2 or TRBV6-3 and TRBJ1-5; 8 bases agree with TRBD1. The CDR3 runs 15 residues. CDR1 is MNHEY, CDR2 SVGEGT, per germline. V shed 4 bases and J 7 bases; nucleotides not matched to a gene: 9. CDR3: CASSLRDRGYQPQHF. The CDR3 DNA sequence: TGTGCCAGCAGTTTAAGAGACAGGGGATACCAGCCCCAGCATTTT.

V gene TRBV27 combines with J gene TRBJ1-2; 10 bases align to TRBD1. This CDR3 comprises 14 residues. In germline, CDR1 is MNHEY, CDR2 SMNVEV (reference sequence). V dropped 3 bases and J dropped 7; count of bases not matched to a gene: 5. CDR3 protein: CASSFRDRGRGYTF. CDR3 coding DNA: TGTGCCAGCAGTTTCAGGGACAGGGGACGTGGCTACACCTTC.